The 15 T cell receptor beta chains given below trace back to one sample, sequenced in a study of shared clonotypes between healthy human individuals. Method: immunoSEQ multiplex PCR; TCRdb's copy keeps in-frame clones and lacks some. The profile shows about 330,000 clones, less than 85% of them singletons. The sequenced sample consisted of memory CD4+ T cells sorted from blood. As to subset: CD45RA-negative fraction. These receptors came from a man between 25 and 39 years old in good health.

The rearrangement uses TRBV11-2 and TRBJ1-4; a weak D match, TRBD1 (5 bases). Germline V CDR1 and CDR2: SGHAT, FQNNGV. Trimming cost V 1 base and J 5 bases, with 11 bases left between them. CDR3 length: 15 residues. CDR3 residues: CASSLVGTENEKLFF. In nucleotides, the CDR3 is TGTGCCAGCAGCTTAGTGGGGACGGAAAATGAAAAACTGTTTTTT.

V is TRBV5-1 and J is TRBJ2-2; D uncertain. The CDR3 length is 14 residues. V was cut by 0 bases and J by 4 bases, with 7 bases left in between. Germline V lookup: CDR1 SGHRS, CDR2 YFSETQ. CDR3 in DNA: TGCGCCAGCAGCTTGGCAAGTCTCACCGGGGAGCTGTTTTTT. The encoded protein is CASSLASLTGELFF.

The rearrangement links TRBV2 to TRBJ2-6; no reliable D call. V lost 8 bases to trimming and J lost 0 bases, with 8 bases between them. The CDR3 length is 14 residues. Germline CDR1 is SNHLY and CDR2 is FYNNEI. CDR3 loop: CASVGISGANVLTF. The CDR3 DNA sequence: TGTGCCAGCGTGGGGATCTCTGGGGCCAACGTCCTGACTTTC.

The CDR3 nucleotides read TGTGCCAGCAGTGAAGCTTCGACAGCACAGCCCCAGCATTTT. Its translation is CASSEASTAQPQHF. The chain has TRBV2 and TRBJ1-5; weak D call: TRBD1 (5 bases). CDR3 size: 14 residues. The germline V gene has CDR1 SNHLY and CDR2 FYNNEI. The V end was cut by 0 bases, the J end by 7 bases, with 10 bases between.

In this sample, this clone turned up once. The rearrangement links TRBV7-8 to TRBJ1-4; D ambiguous. V gave up 1 base and J gave up 0 bases, with 12 bases separating them. CDR1 is SGHVS and CDR2 is FQNEAQ in the germline V gene. CDR3 length equals 17 residues. CDR3 residues: CASSLGGISATNEKLFF. The CDR3 nucleotides read TGTGCCAGCAGCTTAGGCGGGATATCAGCAACTAATGAAAAACTGTTTTTT.

The chain employs TRBV7-9 and TRBJ2-1; TRBD1 is a possible D gene (6 bases). Germline V gives CDR1 SEHNR, CDR2 FQNEAQ (reference sequence). The CDR3 has 16 residues. The V gene lost 5 bases and the J gene lost 3 bases, with 17 bases spanning the gap. CDR3 region: CASSQARGGYYNEQFF. Here the CDR3 DNA reads TGTGCCAGCAGCCAAGCGAGAGGGGGTTACTACAATGAGCAGTTCTTC. The variable domain in full, completed from reference TRBV7-9 and TRBJ2-1, reads DTGVSQNPRHKITKRGQNVTFRCDPISEHNRLYWYRQTLGQGPEFLTYFQNEAQLEKSRLLSDRFSAERPKGSFSTLEIQRTEQGDSAMYLCASSQARGGYYNEQFFGPGTRLTVL.

The chain has TRBV5-6 and TRBJ2-1, with 9 positions matching TRBD2. This CDR3 contains 16 residues. Unmatched junction bases numbered 12, after V lost 5 bases and J lost 6 bases. Germline CDR1 is SGHDT and CDR2 is YYEEEE. In DNA, the CDR3 is TGTGCCAGCAGGACCCGGGCGGGAGGGCCCGCCAATGAGCAGTTCTTC. Translating it yields CASRTRAGGPANEQFF.

This clone has more than one count but fewer than ten. J is TRBJ2-7 and V is TRBV28; possibly TRBD1 or TRBD2 for D (5 bases each). In germline, CDR1 is MDHEN, CDR2 SYDVKM. The CDR3 is 15 amino acids. The V end was cut by 5 bases, the J end by 2 bases, with 16 bases between. The DNA of the CDR3 is TGTGCCAGCAGTCCACGGTTGGGACGGGCCTACGAGCAGTACTTC. Amino acids: CASSPRLGRAYEQYF.

In its sample, this clone was seen a few times. Other DNA sequences within the sample encode an identical CDR3. V usage is TRBV6-4 and J usage is TRBJ1-1; D call uncertain. The V gene's germline CDR1 is MRHNA and CDR2 SNTAGT. Deletions cut 2 bases from V and 3 bases from J, with 7 bases between. This CDR3 spans 13 amino acids. The CDR3 bases are TGTGCCAGCAGTGACCGGCAGGACACTGAAGCTTTCTTT. Translating it yields CASSDRQDTEAFF.

This chain joins TRBV6-6 and TRBJ2-7; 7 bases line up with TRBD1. The CDR3 totals 13 residues. The germline V gene has CDR1 MNHNY and CDR2 SVGAGI (reference sequence). Losses at the gene ends were 5 bases for V and 10 bases for J; bases not matched to a gene: 11. CDR3 DNA sequence: TGTGCCAGCAGTATCATTAAAGGGGGCGATCAGTACTTC. This codes for CASSIIKGGDQYF.

The chain carries TRBV4-1 and TRBJ2-1; D possibly corresponds to TRBD1 (5 bases). Germline V gene lookup returns CDR1 MGHRA and CDR2 YSYEKL. V gave up 0 bases and J gave up 0 bases, with 12 bases separating them. The CDR3 has 17 amino acids. For the CDR3, the DNA is TGCGCCAGCAGCCAAGATCAGCGCGGACACTCCTACAATGAGCAGTTCTTC. Translation: CASSQDQRGHSYNEQFF.

The V and J genes are TRBV7-6 and TRBJ1-1; D unclear. Germline V gives CDR1 SGHVS, CDR2 FNYEAQ. Trimming cost V 1 base and J 4 bases, with 7 bases left between them. CDR3 length: 13 residues. CDR3 residues: CASSLVFSTEAFF. The DNA for the CDR3 is TGTGCCAGCAGCTTAGTCTTTAGCACTGAAGCTTTCTTT. The whole variable domain, filled in from reference TRBV7-6 and TRBJ1-1, reads GAGVSQSPRYKVTKRGQDVALRCDPISGHVSLYWYRQALGQGPEFLTYFNYEAQQDKSGLPNDRFSAERPEGSISTLTIQRTEQRDSAMYRCASSLVFSTEAFFGQGTRLTVV.

The rearrangement links TRBV12-2 to TRBJ2-5; TRBD1 is the table's D call, not checked against the DNA. TRBV12-2 constitutes a pseudogene. The CDR3 has 18 amino acids. As DNA, the CDR3 is TGTGCAAGTCGCTTAGTGTCGTTTGGGACAGGAAGAGAAGAGACCCAGTACTTC. It is translated as CASRLVSFGTGREETQYF.

This clone was observed many times. The V call is TRBV10-2, the J call TRBJ2-3, with TRBD2 matching 9 bases. Germline CDR1 and CDR2: WSHSY and SAAADI. J lost 4 bases, V lost 7 bases, and 6 bases had no gene match. The CDR3 has 14 amino acids. DNA for the CDR3: TGCGCCAGCAACGCGGGAGGGCCGGCAGATACGCAGTATTTT. This gives the protein CASNAGGPADTQYF.

The chain recombines TRBV6-1 with TRBJ2-7; TRBD1 matches 9 bases. There are 14 residues in the CDR3. J lost 7 bases, V lost 4 bases, and 8 bases had no gene match. The germline gives CDR1 MNHNS, CDR2 SASEGT. CDR3 in DNA: TGTGCCAGCAGTGTGACAGGGGGAGGTTTTGAGCAGTACTTC. This gives the protein CASSVTGGGFEQYF.